This T cell receptor (beta chain) was profiled in a study of blood T cell repertoires in COVID-19. Looking at the study overall: The analysed material was cDNA or gDNA that came from T cells, B-cell-depleted T cells, or PBMCs.

In the source study's methods: Reference gene primer amplification in the assay estimated nucleated cell counts. The protocol was immunoSEQ multiplex PCR, while the TCRdb copy is restricted to in-frame clones and leaves out a portion. V and J calls and clone size are given by that table; D and trimming were obtained from the DNA. Of about 130,000 clones listed, 80% to 95% are singletons. Seattle's cohort entered during active infection and was followed longitudinally. This CDR3 has 14 amino acids. V was cut by 5 bases and J by 3 bases, with 11 bases left in between. The germline V gene has CDR1 SGHNT and CDR2 YYREEE (reference sequence).

This TCR came from a man aged 45-65 years with COVID-19, enrolled during active disease. Sequencing used peripheral blood. The chain has TRBV5-4 and TRBJ2-2, with D possibly matching TRBD2 (6 bases). The CDR3 spells CASRRDWDTGELFF. The CDR3 DNA follows: TGTGCCAGCAGGAGGGACTGGGACACCGGGGAGCTGTTTTTT.